In this sample, the clone carrying this TCR beta chain turned up a few times. The CDR3 extends over 13 amino acids. Trimming took 1 base from V and 5 from J, leaving 12 bases between them. Germline assignment: CDR1 GTSNPN and CDR2 SVGIG (reference sequence). These data originate in a study of identical twins. TCRdb reprocessed the 5' RACE reads via MiXCR and lists one record per CDR3 protein. The sample includes approximately 300,000 distinct CDR3 sequences, roughly 9.8% of them seen just once. The same data also went into a second study, on yellow fever vaccine responses in identical twins. That source reports: Reported findings indicate that twins' vaccine T cell responses seemed partially convergent, partially personalized.

The receptor comes from a woman aged 18-29 years in good health. Sequenced input: CD8+ T cells sorted from blood. V is TRBV30 and J is TRBJ2-7; D is ambiguous. CDR3 protein: CAWSDLADHEQYF. The CDR3 DNA is TGTGCCTGGAGTGACCTGGCGGACCACGAGCAGTACTTC.